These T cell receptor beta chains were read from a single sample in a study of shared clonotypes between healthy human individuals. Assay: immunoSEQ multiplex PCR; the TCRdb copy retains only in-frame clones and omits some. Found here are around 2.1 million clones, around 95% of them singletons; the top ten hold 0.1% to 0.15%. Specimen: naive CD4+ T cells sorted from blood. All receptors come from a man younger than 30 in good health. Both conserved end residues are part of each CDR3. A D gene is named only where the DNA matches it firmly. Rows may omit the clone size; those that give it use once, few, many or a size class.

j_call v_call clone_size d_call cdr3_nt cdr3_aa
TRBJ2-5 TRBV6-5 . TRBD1 TGTGCCAGCAGTTACTCGACAGGGAGAGGGGAGACCCAGTACTTC CASSYSTGRGETQYF
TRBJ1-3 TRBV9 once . TGTGCCAGCAGCGTAGAAGGGTACACCATATATTTT CASSVEGYTIYF
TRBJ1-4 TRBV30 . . TGTGCCTGGAGCTGGGTGGCTGAAAAACTGTTTTTT CAWSWVAEKLFF
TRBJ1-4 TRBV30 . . TGTGCCTGGAGGGATCCCTTTGGGGAAAAACTGTTTTTT CAWRDPFGEKLFF
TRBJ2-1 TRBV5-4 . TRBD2 TGTGCCAGCAGCCCTCTCGGGACTAGCGACTACAATGAGCAGTTCTTC CASSPLGTSDYNEQFF
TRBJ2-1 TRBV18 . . TGTGCCAGCTCACCCGTAACCTACAATGAGCAGTTCTTC CASSPVTYNEQFF
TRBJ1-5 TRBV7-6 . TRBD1 TGTGCCAGCAGCTTAGGGACAGGCACTTCTCAGCCCCAGCATTTT CASSLGTGTSQPQHF
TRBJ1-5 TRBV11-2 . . TGTGCCAGCAGCTTCTCAGGGCGGGATCAGCCCCAGCATTTT CASSFSGRDQPQHF
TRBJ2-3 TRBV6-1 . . TGTGCCAGCAACGGCAGGGCTGTATCAGATACGCAGTATTTT CASNGRAVSDTQYF
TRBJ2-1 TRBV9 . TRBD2 TGTGCCAGCAGCAGGCCGGGGGGGCCATACAATGAGCAGTTCTTC CASSRPGGPYNEQFF
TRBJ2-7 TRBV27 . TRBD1 TGTGCCAGCAGTTTATTAACAGGGGGTAGAAACGAGCAGTACTTC CASSLLTGGRNEQYF
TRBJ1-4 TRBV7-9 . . TGTGCCAGCAGCTTAGGCCCCTCGGGCGCCAATGAAAAACTGTTTTTT CASSLGPSGANEKLFF
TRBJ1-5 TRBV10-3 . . TGTGCCATCAGTGGTAGAGGGAATGGCAATCAGCCCCAGCATTTT CAISGRGNGNQPQHF
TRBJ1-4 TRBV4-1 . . TGCGCCAGCAGCCCTAGCACGACTGAAAAACTGTTTTTT CASSPSTTEKLFF
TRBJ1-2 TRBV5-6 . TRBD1 TGTGCCAGCAGCTTCAGAACGACAGGGCCGGGGGCTGGCTACACCTTC CASSFRTTGPGAGYTF
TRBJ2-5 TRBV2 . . TGTGCCAGCAGGGTAGCCGTGGGGGAGACCCAGTACTTC CASRVAVGETQYF
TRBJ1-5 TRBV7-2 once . TGTGCCAGCAGCTTAGTTAGAGATAGCAATCAGCCCCAGCATTTT CASSLVRDSNQPQHF